Below, 20 T cell receptor beta chains from the same sample are listed, as sequenced in a study of vaccination and CD4 T cells after COVID-19. Once obtained from cultured CD4+ T cells, the DNA was sequenced using the Oncomine TCR Beta short-read assay. One entry per CDR3 protein, called by TCRdb with MiXCR from the PCR reads. Here the sample spans tens of thousands of distinct CDR3 sequences, around two fifths being singletons. Their antigen targets remain unknown. Time point: late sampling 161 to 241 days after vaccination in a few convalescent patients. Treatment indicated: roughly 10-day PBMC culture with coronavirus spike peptide pools or control peptides (ViraFEST assay). Here the sequenced sample was CD4+ T cells from blood, cultured in vitro, taken about 7 months after SARS-CoV-2 vaccination. The source of these receptors is a human donor who had recovered from COVID-19.

V and J are TRBV7-9 and TRBJ1-1; 7 nucleotides agree with TRBD1. The CDR3 consists of 15 residues. J was trimmed by 5 bases and V by 5 bases; bases with no gene match: 11. Per the germline V gene, CDR1 is SEHNR and CDR2 is FQNEAQ (reference sequence). The CDR3 reads CASSPRQGRGTEAFF. For the CDR3, the DNA is TGTGCCAGCAGCCCCCGACAGGGCCGAGGAACTGAAGCTTTCTTT. Supplemented by reference TRBV7-9 and TRBJ1-1, the full variable domain reads DTGVSQNPRHKITKRGQNVTFRCDPISEHNRLYWYRQTLGQGPEFLTYFQNEAQLEKSRLLSDRFSAERPKGSFSTLEIQRTEQGDSAMYLCASSPRQGRGTEAFFGQGTRLTVV.

The chain uses TRBV6-1 and TRBJ1-5; 7 bases align to TRBD1. This CDR3 spans 14 amino acids. The ends lost 9 bases at V and 7 bases at J; junction bases unmatched: 12. Germline V lookup: CDR1 MNHNS, CDR2 SASEGT. The CDR3 protein is CARSRDRGRQPQHF. DNA for the CDR3: TGTGCCAGATCCCGGGACAGAGGACGGCAGCCCCAGCATTTT.

This clonotype has just a few counts. This chain connects TRBV19 to TRBJ2-7, with 9 nucleotides matching TRBD1. V gave up 4 bases and J gave up 4 bases; unmatched junction bases: 8. CDR3 length: 15 amino acids. The germline V gene has CDR1 LNHDA and CDR2 SQIVND (reference sequence). CDR3 bases: TGTGCCAGTAGTAGAGTCGGGACAGGGAATTACGAGCAGTACTTC. It encodes CASSRVGTGNYEQYF. Based on the CDR3 plus reference TRBV19 and TRBJ2-7, the full variable domain is DGGITQSPKYLFRKEGQNVTLSCEQNLNHDAMYWYRQDPGQGLRLIYYSQIVNDFQKGDIAEGYSVSREKKESFPLTVTSAQKNPTAFYLCASSRVGTGNYEQYFGPGTRLTVT.

This rearrangement joins TRBV28 to TRBJ1-3; D call uncertain. CDR3 length: 10 amino acids. Germline values: CDR1 MDHEN, CDR2 SYDVKM. V was pared by 8 bases and J by 6 bases, with 5 bases between. The CDR3 loop is CASGQNTIYF. The CDR3 region has the DNA TGTGCCAGCGGCCAAAACACCATATATTTT.

The chain links TRBV28 to TRBJ2-1; a weak D match, TRBD1 (6 bases). The V end lost 6 bases, the J end lost 5 bases, and 20 bases lay between the germline ends. The CDR3 loop spans 16 amino acids. From germline, CDR1 is MDHEN and CDR2 SYDVKM. The CDR3 protein is CASSPPTGQRDNEQFF. The CDR3 DNA reads as TGTGCCAGCAGCCCTCCAACAGGGCAGCGCGACAATGAGCAGTTCTTC.

V gene TRBV20-1 combines with J gene TRBJ2-2; unclear D gene. Germline V gene lookup returns CDR1 DFQATT and CDR2 SNEGSKA (reference sequence). V was trimmed by 4 bases and J by 0 bases, leaving 12 bases between them. This CDR3 contains 15 residues. DNA of the CDR3: TGCAGTGCTAAAGCAAGTACTGCGAACACCGGGGAGCTGTTTTTT. Its protein is CSAKASTANTGELFF.

V usage is TRBV28 and J usage is TRBJ2-7, with 9 bases that match TRBD1. Germline loops: CDR1 MDHEN, CDR2 SYDVKM. The junction had 7 bases not matched to a gene; V was cut back by 8 bases and J by 5 bases. The CDR3 is 13 residues long. CDR3 nucleotides: TGTGCCAGCGCAGGGACAGGGCCTCACGAGCAGTACTTC. Protein sequence: CASAGTGPHEQYF.

As DNA, the CDR3 is TGTGCCAGCAGCGTTAGTATAGCCAAAAACATTCAGTACTTC. Its protein product is CASSVSIAKNIQYF. The V gene is TRBV7-3, the J gene TRBJ2-4; unclear D gene. Trimming shortened V by 5 bases and J by 0 bases, and 8 bases separated the two germline ends. In germline, CDR1 is SGHTA, CDR2 FQGTGA. CDR3 length: 14 residues.

The chain joins TRBV21-1 to TRBJ1-5; the listed D gene, TRBD1, was not tested against the DNA. TRBV21-1 constitutes a pseudogene. CDR3 length: 24 residues. Here the CDR3 DNA reads TGTGCCAGCAGCAAAGCGAAATTAGTACAGCGCCAACTTTGGCTCTTCGGTAGCAATCAGCCCCAGCATTTT. This codes for CASSKAKLVQRQLWLFGSNQPQHF.

This clonotype was observed a few times. The chain combines TRBV15 with TRBJ1-6; D call uncertain. The germline V and J ends were trimmed by 4 bases and 8 bases, with 9 bases remaining between them. This CDR3 contains 13 residues. Germline assignment: CDR1 LNHNV and CDR2 YYDKDF (reference sequence). The chain's CDR3 is CATSTRGDSPLHF. The DNA of the CDR3 is TGTGCCACCAGCACGCGTGGCGATTCACCCCTCCACTTT.

A few counts support this clonotype. This chain joins TRBV15 and TRBJ2-2; D possibly uses TRBD1 or TRBD2 (5 bases each). Germline CDR1 reads LNHNV; CDR2 reads YYDKDF (reference sequence). V was shortened by 0 bases and J by 6 bases, with 11 bases between the two germline ends. The CDR3 runs to 15 residues. DNA of the CDR3: TGTGCCACCAGCAGAGATTTAGGGGAGTCCGGGGAGCTGTTTTTT. It encodes CATSRDLGESGELFF. Using reference TRBV15 and TRBJ2-2 for the parts outside the CDR3, the full variable domain is DAMVIQNPRYQVTQFGKPVTLSCSQTLNHNVMYWYQQKSSQAPKLLFHYYDKDFNNEADTPDNFQSRRPNTSFCFLDIRSPGLGDTAMYLCATSRDLGESGELFFGEGSRLTVL.

The chain uses TRBV7-8 and TRBJ2-7; D ambiguous. Germline CDR1 SGHVS, CDR2 FQNEAQ. Trimming left V 2 bases short and J 1 base short, with 12 bases between. This CDR3 contains 15 residues. CDR3 sequence (DNA): TGTGCCAGCAGCTTATCACGAGTGAGATCCTACGAGCAGTACTTC. Translation gives CASSLSRVRSYEQYF.

This clonotype was recorded once. The chain joins TRBV7-2 to TRBJ2-7, with D perhaps matching TRBD2 (6 bases). Germline V gives CDR1 SGHTA, CDR2 FQGNSA. V lost 1 base, J lost 3 bases, and 10 bases lay in between. This CDR3 is built from 14 residues. CDR3 protein: CASSLGAGFYEQYF. Written as DNA, the CDR3 is TGTGCCAGCAGCTTAGGTGCGGGGTTCTACGAGCAGTACTTC.

This rearrangement joins TRBV28 to TRBJ2-5, with D possibly TRBD1 on 6 matching bases. V was shortened by 6 bases and J by 0 bases, with 11 bases between the two germline ends. The CDR3 length is 14 residues. Germline CDR1 and CDR2: MDHEN and SYDVKM. The CDR3 reads CASSQQGYQETQYF. The CDR3 coding sequence is TGTGCCAGCAGCCAGCAGGGGTACCAAGAGACCCAGTACTTC.

The chain is built from TRBV6-4 and TRBJ1-2; maybe TRBD1 (5 bases). Germline CDR1 and CDR2: MRHNA and SNTAGT. The CDR3 loop spans 15 amino acids. V dropped 6 bases and J dropped 4 bases, with 18 bases sitting between them. As DNA, the CDR3 is TGTGCCAGCAGCACCGGACACGGAATGGGCTATGGCTACACCTTC. This codes for CASSTGHGMGYGYTF.

This chain uses TRBV7-2 with TRBJ2-1; 7 positions match TRBD2. There are 15 residues in the CDR3. Germline CDR1 is SGHTA and CDR2 is FQGNSA. Losses at the gene ends were 2 bases for V and 2 bases for J; bases not matched to a gene: 3. The CDR3 nucleotides are TGTGCCAGCAGCTTAAGTGGGACTACCTACAATGAGCAGTTCTTC. Translating it yields CASSLSGTTYNEQFF.

Only a few counts were recorded for this clonotype. V is TRBV20-1 and J is TRBJ1-2, with 8 nucleotides matching TRBD1. Germline V gene lookup returns CDR1 DFQATT and CDR2 SNEGSKA (reference sequence). The CDR3 is 14 residues long. Trimming removed 6 bases from V and 2 bases from J; junction bases left unmatched: 8. As DNA, the CDR3 is TGCAGTGCCCTATCCCGGGACAGGAACTATGGCTACACCTTC. It specifies CSALSRDRNYGYTF.

This clonotype was seen only once. This chain connects TRBV19 to TRBJ1-5; 8 nucleotides agree with TRBD1. Germline assignment: CDR1 LNHDA and CDR2 SQIVND (reference sequence). V was pared by 7 bases and J by 5 bases, with 16 bases of the junction left unmatched. The CDR3 runs to 17 residues. This CDR3 is CASNRGQGANRDQPQHF. The CDR3 region has the DNA TGTGCCAGTAACCGCGGGCAGGGGGCGAATAGGGATCAGCCCCAGCATTTT.

This clonotype came up a few times. The V call is TRBV15, the J call TRBJ2-7, with 7 bases lining up with TRBD1. CDR3 size: 14 residues. The V gene end was trimmed by 3 bases and the J gene end by 2 bases; junction bases not matched to a gene: 4. Germline V lookup: CDR1 LNHNV, CDR2 YYDKDF (reference sequence). The CDR3 DNA reads as TGTGCCACCAGCAGGGGACAGAAAACCTACGAGCAGTACTTC. Amino acids: CATSRGQKTYEQYF.

This clonotype was found a few times. The chain recombines TRBV28 with TRBJ2-1, with D perhaps assigned TRBD1 or TRBD2 (5 bases each). Trimming shortened V by 5 bases and J by 9 bases, and 17 bases separated the two germline ends. The CDR3 runs to 14 residues. CDR1 is MDHEN and CDR2 is SYDVKM in the germline V gene. CDR3 sequence reads: CASSPPRLRGEQFF. The CDR3 DNA sequence: TGTGCCAGCAGTCCCCCCAGACTAAGGGGTGAGCAGTTCTTC.